These T cell receptor beta chains were read from a single sample in a study of PD-1 blockade in mismatch repair-deficient tumors. Sequencing was performed with immunoSEQ multiplex PCR; in TCRdb, only in-frame clones are kept and a portion is missing. The sample has about 34,000 clones; approximately 80% are singletons. The sample consisted of PBMCs, taken less than 7 weeks after starting pembrolizumab. Receptors originate from an adult with mismatch repair-deficient cancer. The CDR3 runs from the conserved cysteine through the conserved F or W. Fields, in order: CDR3 protein, CDR3 DNA, clone size, J gene, D gene, V gene. The D gene is left open where the match is weak. Size is stated for part of the rows, as once, few or many counts, or as a class when the clone is expanded.

cdr3_aa: CASSTGGEPQHF; cdr3_nt: TGTGCCAGCAGCACAGGGGGGGAGCCCCAGCATTTT; clone_size: -; j_call: TRBJ1-5; d_call: TRBD1; v_call: TRBV9
cdr3_aa: CAWSVQSYYGYTF; cdr3_nt: TGTGCCTGGAGTGTACAGAGTTACTATGGCTACACCTTC; clone_size: once; j_call: TRBJ1-2; d_call: -; v_call: TRBV30
cdr3_aa: CASSIDMTGLASYNEQFF; cdr3_nt: TGTGCCAGTAGTATAGATATGACGGGACTAGCTTCCTACAATGAGCAGTTCTTC; clone_size: -; j_call: TRBJ2-1; d_call: TRBD2; v_call: TRBV19
cdr3_aa: CASSLMGGGNQPQHF; cdr3_nt: TGTGCCAGCAGTTTAATGGGGGGAGGCAATCAGCCCCAGCATTTT; clone_size: -; j_call: TRBJ1-5; d_call: -; v_call: TRBV28
cdr3_aa: CASSYDRVEKRQYF; cdr3_nt: TGTGCCAGCAGTTATGACAGGGTCGAGAAGAGGCAGTACTTC; clone_size: -; j_call: TRBJ2-7; d_call: TRBD1; v_call: TRBV6-5
cdr3_aa: CASSFLGQGVLEQFF; cdr3_nt: TGTGCCAGCAGTTTCCTGGGACAAGGGGTTTTGGAGCAGTTCTTC; clone_size: -; j_call: TRBJ2-1; d_call: -; v_call: TRBV27
cdr3_aa: CASSPPEGKVNYGYTF; cdr3_nt: TGTGCCAGCAGCCCCCCGGAGGGGAAAGTGAACTATGGCTACACCTTC; clone_size: -; j_call: TRBJ1-2; d_call: -; v_call: TRBV28
cdr3_aa: CASSNRAGANVLTF; cdr3_nt: TGTGCCAGCAGCAACAGGGCTGGGGCCAACGTCCTGACTTTC; clone_size: -; j_call: TRBJ2-6; d_call: -; v_call: TRBV9
cdr3_aa: CASSLDGGYQPQHF; cdr3_nt: TGTGCCAGCAGCTTAGATGGGGGGTATCAGCCCCAGCATTTT; clone_size: -; j_call: TRBJ1-5; d_call: -; v_call: TRBV11-2
cdr3_aa: CASTLDPQGNEQFF; cdr3_nt: TGTGCCAGCACCCTGGATCCTCAGGGGAATGAGCAGTTCTTC; clone_size: -; j_call: TRBJ2-1; d_call: -; v_call: TRBV7-3
cdr3_aa: CASSSSSARVEAFF; cdr3_nt: TGTGCCAGCAGCTCGTCCTCGGCCAGGGTTGAAGCTTTCTTT; clone_size: -; j_call: TRBJ1-1; d_call: -; v_call: TRBV5-4
cdr3_aa: CASRGEAAHQPQHF; cdr3_nt: TGTGCCAGCCGGGGGGAGGCTGCCCATCAGCCCCAGCATTTT; clone_size: -; j_call: TRBJ1-5; d_call: -; v_call: TRBV6-6
cdr3_aa: CASSGLAGGNEQYF; cdr3_nt: TGTGCCAGCAGTGGACTAGCGGGAGGTAACGAGCAGTACTTC; clone_size: few; j_call: TRBJ2-7; d_call: TRBD2; v_call: TRBV2
cdr3_aa: CASSRATTNTDTQYF; cdr3_nt: TGTGCCAGTAGTCGCGCGACTACAAACACAGATACGCAGTATTTT; clone_size: -; j_call: TRBJ2-3; d_call: -; v_call: TRBV19
cdr3_aa: CASSLGVGLAYQETQYF; cdr3_nt: TGTGCCAGCAGCTTAGGGGTGGGACTAGCATACCAAGAGACCCAGTACTTC; clone_size: -; j_call: TRBJ2-5; d_call: TRBD2; v_call: TRBV11-2
cdr3_aa: CASSPTLAGGPHF; cdr3_nt: TGTGCCAGCAGTCCGACCCTAGCGGGAGGGCCGCACTTC; clone_size: -; j_call: TRBJ2-7; d_call: TRBD2; v_call: TRBV27
cdr3_aa: CASSFNHQGETQYF; cdr3_nt: TGCGCCAGCAGCTTCAACCACCAGGGAGAGACCCAGTACTTC; clone_size: -; j_call: TRBJ2-5; d_call: -; v_call: TRBV5-1
cdr3_aa: CASSKWDRGGGELFF; cdr3_nt: TGTGCCAGCAGCAAATGGGACAGGGGCGGCGGGGAGCTGTTTTTT; clone_size: -; j_call: TRBJ2-2; d_call: TRBD1; v_call: TRBV6-5
cdr3_aa: CASSLYGKVQFF; cdr3_nt: TGTGCCAGCAGTTTATACGGGAAGGTCCAGTTCTTC; clone_size: -; j_call: TRBJ2-1; d_call: -; v_call: TRBV28
cdr3_aa: CASSPPGQLQETQYF; cdr3_nt: TGTGCCAGCTCACCACCGGGACAGCTACAAGAGACCCAGTACTTC; clone_size: -; j_call: TRBJ2-5; d_call: TRBD1; v_call: TRBV18
cdr3_aa: CASSLGTGETYEQYF; cdr3_nt: TGTGCCAGCAGCCTCGGGACAGGCGAAACCTACGAGCAGTACTTC; clone_size: -; j_call: TRBJ2-7; d_call: TRBD1; v_call: TRBV5-4
cdr3_aa: CSVAVQGVNQPQHF; cdr3_nt: TGCAGCGTTGCGGTACAGGGAGTTAATCAGCCCCAGCATTTT; clone_size: -; j_call: TRBJ1-5; d_call: -; v_call: TRBV29-1
cdr3_aa: CASRTGAKGRNTIYF; cdr3_nt: TGCGCCAGCAGGACAGGGGCCAAGGGTAGAAACACCATATATTTT; clone_size: -; j_call: TRBJ1-3; d_call: TRBD1; v_call: TRBV23-1
cdr3_aa: CASSQTSGSPGLTQYF; cdr3_nt: TGTGCCAGCAGCCAGACTAGCGGGAGCCCGGGGTTGACCCAGTACTTC; clone_size: -; j_call: TRBJ2-5; d_call: TRBD2; v_call: TRBV14
cdr3_aa: CASSLAGGGETQYF; cdr3_nt: TGTGCCAGCAGCTTAGCGGGAGGAGGAGAGACCCAGTACTTC; clone_size: few; j_call: TRBJ2-5; d_call: -; v_call: TRBV7-9
cdr3_aa: CASSSLTGKGNTEAFF; cdr3_nt: TGTGCCAGCAGCTCATTGACAGGGAAGGGGAACACTGAAGCTTTCTTT; clone_size: -; j_call: TRBJ1-1; d_call: TRBD1; v_call: TRBV7-3
cdr3_aa: CASSYYPGQGAGYTF; cdr3_nt: TGCGCCAGCAGTTATTATCCGGGACAGGGGGCTGGCTACACCTTC; clone_size: -; j_call: TRBJ1-2; d_call: TRBD1; v_call: TRBV5-1
cdr3_aa: CASSVVPDGNEQYF; cdr3_nt: TGTGCCAGCAGCGTAGTACCCGACGGGAACGAGCAGTACTTC; clone_size: few; j_call: TRBJ2-7; d_call: -; v_call: TRBV9
cdr3_aa: CASSSDRAVDTEAFF; cdr3_nt: TGTGCCAGCAGCTCCGACAGGGCCGTGGACACTGAAGCTTTCTTT; clone_size: -; j_call: TRBJ1-1; d_call: TRBD1; v_call: TRBV7-9
cdr3_aa: CASRETGTNTGELFF; cdr3_nt: TGTGCCAGCAGAGAGACAGGAACGAACACCGGGGAGCTGTTTTTT; clone_size: -; j_call: TRBJ2-2; d_call: -; v_call: TRBV6-6
cdr3_aa: CASTLYGQGGAGANVLTF; cdr3_nt: TGTGCCAGCACCCTCTACGGACAGGGTGGGGCTGGGGCCAACGTCCTGACTTTC; clone_size: -; j_call: TRBJ2-6; d_call: TRBD1; v_call: TRBV27